Included here is one T cell receptor beta chain sequence, with context. Its antigen is currently unknown. From germline, CDR1 is ENHRY and CDR2 SYGVKD. Trimming stripped 6 bases from V and 2 bases from J, with 14 bases between. This CDR3 is built from 14 residues. Since all of the isolated RNA was reverse transcribed, expressed TCRB transcripts were what got sequenced. Naive, central memory and regulatory T cell samples yielded roughly 3.5 million reads on average. Profiling relied on immunoSEQ multiplex PCR, and the TCRdb table lists in-frame clones only, not all of them. The sample consists of fewer than 450,000 clones, around an eighth of them appearing once. These data are taken from a study of beta chain features in type 1 diabetes. The wider study: Patients looked much like healthy donors when it came to age, gender and cell yields. General observations from the study: Patients' naive, central memory and Treg TCRB repertoires seemed closer to one another than those of healthy donors. In all four CD4+ subsets, TCRB CDR3 length was significantly, moderately reduced in type 1 diabetes. The VDJ junctions of type 1 diabetes patients carried fewer insertions and more deletions.

The V gene is TRBV10-3, the J gene TRBJ2-7, with D possibly being TRBD1 (5 bases). Sequences were obtained from naive CD4+ T cells from blood. The sequence was collected from a woman younger than 35 with type 1 diabetes. Here the CDR3 DNA reads TGTGCCATCAGGCCTTGGGGCACGACCTACGAGCAGTACTTC. It codes for CAIRPWGTTYEQYF.